These T cell receptor beta chains were read from a single sample in a study of cytomegalovirus exposure and HLA in healthy donors. Libraries were prepared by immunoSEQ multiplex PCR; TCRdb keeps only in-frame clonotypes and omits some of them. The data show 150,000 or so clones, around two thirds seen once. The sample consisted of PBMCs. These receptor sequences come from a man between 18 and 29 years old in good health and CMV-seropositive. Each CDR3 is given with its conserved first and last residue. D genes are given only for firm matches. Size tells how often a clone was seen (once, few, many) or the class of an expanded clone, and some rows leave it out.

cdr3_nt cdr3_aa j_call clone_size v_call d_call
TGCGCCAGCAGCCAAGATCCGCCCACCGCGGGATCGTACAATGAGCAGTTCTTC CASSQDPPTAGSYNEQFF TRBJ2-1 NA TRBV4-3 NA
TGTGCCAGCAGCAGGGACAGGGGTGAGTCCGAGCAGTACTTC CASSRDRGESEQYF TRBJ2-7 NA TRBV5-8 TRBD1
TGTGCCAGCAGCCCCTGGACAGGGGGCTACGAGCAGTACTTC CASSPWTGGYEQYF TRBJ2-7 NA TRBV5-4 TRBD1
TGTGCCAGCCATCGGACAGGGGGCATTCAGCCCCAGCATTTT CASHRTGGIQPQHF TRBJ1-5 NA TRBV6-1 TRBD1
TGTGCCAGCAGTGAAGTTTGGGGGCGGGAGGGCTACACCTTC CASSEVWGREGYTF TRBJ1-2 NA TRBV6-1 NA
TGTGCCAGCAGTTACTCGGGACAGAACTATGGCTACACCTTC CASSYSGQNYGYTF TRBJ1-2 NA TRBV6-5 TRBD1
TGTGCCAGCAGCTTGGGCCCGGGACTCCAAGAGACCCAGTACTTC CASSLGPGLQETQYF TRBJ2-5 NA TRBV7-9 NA
TGTGCCAGCAGCACAACCTCAGGCCCGAACACCGGGGAGCTGTTTTTT CASSTTSGPNTGELFF TRBJ2-2 NA TRBV11-2 NA
TGTGCCATCAGACCGGGACAGGGCTACTACGAGCAGTACTTC CAIRPGQGYYEQYF TRBJ2-7 NA TRBV10-3 TRBD1
TGTGCCAGCAGCCATGGCAGCGCCACACAAGAGACCCAGTACTTC CASSHGSATQETQYF TRBJ2-5 NA TRBV4-2 NA
TGTGCCAGCAGCCAAGGGGGAGAACACTACGAGCAGTACTTC CASSQGGEHYEQYF TRBJ2-7 NA TRBV4-2 NA
TGTGCCAGCAGTTCACTGACAGGGGGACACACTGAAGCTTTCTTT CASSSLTGGHTEAFF TRBJ1-1 NA TRBV28 TRBD1
TGTGCCGGTGGACAGCACGGCTACGAGCAGTACTTC CAGGQHGYEQYF TRBJ2-7 NA TRBV2 NA
TGCGCCAGCAGCCCCACAGGGGCGCGGGCCTACGAGCAGTACTTC CASSPTGARAYEQYF TRBJ2-7 NA TRBV4-3 TRBD1
TGTGCCAGCAGAGACATCTCGAACACCGGGGAGCTGTTTTTT CASRDISNTGELFF TRBJ2-2 NA TRBV6-1 NA
TGTGCCAGCAGCCCAAAGCGGGGACAGGCTCTTTATACAGATACGCAGTATTTT CASSPKRGQALYTDTQYF TRBJ2-3 NA TRBV7-9 NA
TGTGCCAGCAGAACGAGCGGGGCTAGTTACAATGAGCAGTTCTTC CASRTSGASYNEQFF TRBJ2-1 NA TRBV6-5 TRBD2
TGTGCCAGCAGCTTTCCGACAGCCGGTCCAGATACGCAGTATTTT CASSFPTAGPDTQYF TRBJ2-3 NA TRBV7-9 NA
TGTGCCACCAAAGCGGGGGCTAGCTACAATGAGCAGTTCTTC CATKAGASYNEQFF TRBJ2-1 NA TRBV19 TRBD2
TGTGCCAGCAGCCAGACAGGGGGCTCCTACGAGCAGTACTTC CASSQTGGSYEQYF TRBJ2-7 NA TRBV5-6 TRBD1
TGTGCCAGCAGTTACTCCTTTTCTAACTATGGCTACACCTTC CASSYSFSNYGYTF TRBJ1-2 NA TRBV6-6 NA
TGCGCCAGCAGCTTGGAGGGGATCTCCTACGAGCAGTACTTC CASSLEGISYEQYF TRBJ2-7 few TRBV5-1 NA
TGTGCCAGCGGAACCGACAGACGCACAGATACGCAGTATTTT CASGTDRRTDTQYF TRBJ2-3 NA TRBV7-8 NA
TGTGCCGTCGTTAACAGCTCCTACAATGAGCAGTTCTTC CAVVNSSYNEQFF TRBJ2-1 few TRBV10-3 NA
TGTGCCAGCAGACAGTCGGACTATACTCAAGAGACCCAGTACTTC CASRQSDYTQETQYF TRBJ2-5 NA TRBV6-5 NA
TGTGCCAGCAAGGTAGCGGGGGACACAGATACGCAGTATTTT CASKVAGDTDTQYF TRBJ2-3 NA TRBV2 TRBD2
TGTGCCAGCGTTACGGAGATTAACTATGGCTACACCTTC CASVTEINYGYTF TRBJ1-2 NA TRBV2 NA
TGTGCCAGCAGCGCACCGGGACAGGGGGCTGGCAATCAGCCCCAGCATTTT CASSAPGQGAGNQPQHF TRBJ1-5 few TRBV7-8 TRBD1
TGTGCCAGCAGCCAATCGGGGACAAAATATGGCTACACCTTC CASSQSGTKYGYTF TRBJ1-2 NA TRBV16 NA
TGTGCCAGCTCACCCGGGACAGGTCCCAATCAGCCCCAGCATTTT CASSPGTGPNQPQHF TRBJ1-5 NA TRBV18 TRBD1
TGTGCCAGCAGTGGACGGCTGCGGAGCTCCTACAATGAGCAGTTCTTC CASSGRLRSSYNEQFF TRBJ2-1 NA TRBV6-4 NA
TGTGCCAGCAGAACCCACAGGGATGGAGAAAAACTGTTTTTT CASRTHRDGEKLFF TRBJ1-4 NA TRBV6-6 NA
TGTGCCAGCAGTTTGGACAACTCTGGGGCCAACGTCCTGACTTTC CASSLDNSGANVLTF TRBJ2-6 NA TRBV28 NA
TGTGCCAGTAGTGAAGTCGGGAGGAGCACTGAAGCTTTCTTT CASSEVGRSTEAFF TRBJ1-1 once TRBV19 NA
TGCGCCAGCAGCCAAATAGTAGCGGAGACCCAGTACTTC CASSQIVAETQYF TRBJ2-5 NA TRBV4-1 NA
TGTGCCAGCAGCGTAGGCCCGGGACAGGGGGGCTACGAGCAGTACTTC CASSVGPGQGGYEQYF TRBJ2-7 few TRBV9 TRBD1
TGTGCCAGCTCACCCGGCTCAGGGGGGTCCTATAATTCACCCCTCCACTTT CASSPGSGGSYNSPLHF TRBJ1-6 few TRBV18 TRBD1
TGCGCCAGCGCCTACAGGGGGGTTGGCACTGAAGCTTTCTTT CASAYRGVGTEAFF TRBJ1-1 NA TRBV5-1 TRBD1
TGTGCCAGCAGCCCCCCACAGGGGGTTAGGGGTGAGCAGTTCTTC CASSPPQGVRGEQFF TRBJ2-1 NA TRBV7-9 TRBD1
TGTGCCAGCAGCGGAGGACAGGGTAATAATGAAAAACTGTTTTTT CASSGGQGNNEKLFF TRBJ1-4 NA TRBV9 TRBD1
TGTGCCAGCAGTCCCTTTGGCCTGGGACTAGCCAACAATGAGCAGTTCTTC CASSPFGLGLANNEQFF TRBJ2-1 few TRBV27 TRBD2
TGTGCCAGCCGCGGGGGGGGCTGGGGGAAACTGTTTTTT CASRGGGWGKLFF TRBJ1-4 NA TRBV19 NA
TGTGCCAGCAGCTCCCCAGCCAACGTCCTGACTTTC CASSSPANVLTF TRBJ2-6 NA TRBV7-9 NA
TGCGCCAGCAGTGAGTCGGGACTGCCCTACGAGCAGTACTTC CASSESGLPYEQYF TRBJ2-7 NA TRBV10-1 NA
TGCGCCAGCAGCTTGGTTCTAGCGGGGGGGGTCCAAGAGACCCAGTACTTC CASSLVLAGGVQETQYF TRBJ2-5 NA TRBV5-1 TRBD2
TGCATCTCCAGGAGCGGGGGGCCTTCGGATACGCAGTATTTT CISRSGGPSDTQYF TRBJ2-3 NA TRBV29-1 TRBD2
TGTGCCAGCACACCCGGAGGGGACAGGGACTCCTACGAGCAGTACTTC CASTPGGDRDSYEQYF TRBJ2-7 NA TRBV28 TRBD1
TGCGCCAGCAGCCGGTTATCAGCGGATGAAAAACTGTTTTTT CASSRLSADEKLFF TRBJ1-4 NA TRBV5-1 NA
TGTGCCAGCAGCGTACAGGAGGACTATGGCTACACCTTC CASSVQEDYGYTF TRBJ1-2 NA TRBV9 NA
TGTGCCAGCAGCTTCTCAAGCGGGAGTACGTACGAGCAGTACTTC CASSFSSGSTYEQYF TRBJ2-7 NA TRBV5-6 TRBD2
TGTGCCTGGAGTGTGTGGCGGAGTTTGAGCTCCTACGAGCAGTACTTC CAWSVWRSLSSYEQYF TRBJ2-7 NA TRBV30 NA
TGCAGCGTTGATATTGGGCAGGGAGAGACCCAGTACTTC CSVDIGQGETQYF TRBJ2-5 NA TRBV29-1 NA
TGTGCCAGCAGCCCCCAGGACACCGGGGAGCTGTTTTTT CASSPQDTGELFF TRBJ2-2 NA TRBV7-2 NA